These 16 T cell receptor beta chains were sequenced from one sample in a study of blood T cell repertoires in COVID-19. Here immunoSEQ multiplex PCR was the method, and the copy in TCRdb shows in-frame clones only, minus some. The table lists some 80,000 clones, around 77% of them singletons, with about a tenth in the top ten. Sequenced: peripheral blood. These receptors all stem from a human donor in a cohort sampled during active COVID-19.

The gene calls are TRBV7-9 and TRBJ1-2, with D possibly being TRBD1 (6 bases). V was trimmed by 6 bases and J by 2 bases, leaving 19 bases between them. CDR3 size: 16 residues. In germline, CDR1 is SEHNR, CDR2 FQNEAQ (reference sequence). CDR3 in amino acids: CASSRGQTTLNYGYTF. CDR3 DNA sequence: TGTGCCAGCAGTCGTGGACAGACCACCTTGAACTATGGCTACACCTTC.

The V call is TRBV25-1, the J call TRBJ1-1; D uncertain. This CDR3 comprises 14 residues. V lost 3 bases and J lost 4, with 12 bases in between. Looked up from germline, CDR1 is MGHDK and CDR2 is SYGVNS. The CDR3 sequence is CASSDVGGFTEAFF. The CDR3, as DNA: TGTGCCAGCAGTGACGTAGGAGGGTTCACTGAAGCTTTCTTT.

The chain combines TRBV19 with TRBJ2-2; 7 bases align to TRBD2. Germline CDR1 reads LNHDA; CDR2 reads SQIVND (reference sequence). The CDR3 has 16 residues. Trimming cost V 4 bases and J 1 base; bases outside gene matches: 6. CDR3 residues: CASSSPRTRNTGELFF. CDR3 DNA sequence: TGTGCCAGTAGTAGTCCTAGGACTAGGAACACCGGGGAGCTGTTTTTT.

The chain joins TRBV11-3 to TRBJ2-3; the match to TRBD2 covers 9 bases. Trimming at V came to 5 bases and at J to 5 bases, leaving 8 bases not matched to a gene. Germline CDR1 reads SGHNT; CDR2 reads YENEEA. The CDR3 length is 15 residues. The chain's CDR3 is CASSLSGGFGDTQYF. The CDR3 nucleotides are TGTGCCAGCAGCCTTAGCGGGGGTTTCGGAGATACGCAGTATTTT.

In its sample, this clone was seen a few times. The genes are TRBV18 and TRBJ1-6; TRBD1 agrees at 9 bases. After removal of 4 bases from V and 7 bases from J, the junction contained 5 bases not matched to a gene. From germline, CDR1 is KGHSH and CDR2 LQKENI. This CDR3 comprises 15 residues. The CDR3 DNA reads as TGTGCCAGCTCACAAGGACAGGGGACCAATTCACCCCTCCACTTT. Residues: CASSQGQGTNSPLHF.

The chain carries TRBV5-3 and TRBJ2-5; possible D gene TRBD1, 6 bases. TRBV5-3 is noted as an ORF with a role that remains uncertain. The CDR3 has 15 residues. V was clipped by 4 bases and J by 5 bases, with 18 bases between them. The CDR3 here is CARSLWDTSAETQYF. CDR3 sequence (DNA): TGTGCCAGAAGCCTCTGGGACACCTCGGCGGAGACCCAGTACTTC.

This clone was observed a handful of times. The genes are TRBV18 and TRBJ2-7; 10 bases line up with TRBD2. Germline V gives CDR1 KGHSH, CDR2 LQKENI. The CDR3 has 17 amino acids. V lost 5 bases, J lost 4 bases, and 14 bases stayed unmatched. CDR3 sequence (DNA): TGTGCCAGCTCAGGGCGACCAGCGGGGGGGCAAGGTTACGAGCAGTACTTC. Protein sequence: CASSGRPAGGQGYEQYF.

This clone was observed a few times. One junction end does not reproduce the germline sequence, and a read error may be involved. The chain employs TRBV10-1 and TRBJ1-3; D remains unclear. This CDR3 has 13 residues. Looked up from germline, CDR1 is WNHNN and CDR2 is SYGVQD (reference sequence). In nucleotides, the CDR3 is TGCGCCAGCAGTGAAGAGGTTGGAAGCACCATATATTTT. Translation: CASSEEVGSTIYF.

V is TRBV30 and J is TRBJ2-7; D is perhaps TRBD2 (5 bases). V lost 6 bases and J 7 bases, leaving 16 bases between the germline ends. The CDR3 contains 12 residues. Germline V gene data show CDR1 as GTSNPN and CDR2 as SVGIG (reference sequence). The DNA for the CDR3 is TGTGCCTGCCACCGGGGAGCTCGGGAGCAGTACTTC. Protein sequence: CACHRGAREQYF. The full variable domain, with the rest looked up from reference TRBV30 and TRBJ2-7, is SQTIHQWPATLVQPVGSPLSLECTVEGTSNPNLYWYRQAAGRGLQLLFYSVGIGQISSEVPQNLSASRPQDRQFILSSKKLLLSDSGFYLCACHRGAREQYFGPGTRLTVT.

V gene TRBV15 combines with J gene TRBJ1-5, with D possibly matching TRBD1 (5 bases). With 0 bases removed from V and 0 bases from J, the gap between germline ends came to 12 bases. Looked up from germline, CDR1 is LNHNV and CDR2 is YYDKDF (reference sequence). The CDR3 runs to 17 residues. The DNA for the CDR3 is TGTGCCACCAGCAGAGATCAAGGGGATTATAGCAATCAGCCCCAGCATTTT. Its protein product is CATSRDQGDYSNQPQHF.

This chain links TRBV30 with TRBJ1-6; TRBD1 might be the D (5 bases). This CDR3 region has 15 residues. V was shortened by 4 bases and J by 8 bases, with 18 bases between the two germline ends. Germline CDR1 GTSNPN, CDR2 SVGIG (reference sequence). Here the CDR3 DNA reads TGTGCCTGGATCCAGGCAGGGCGATCTCATTCACCCCTCCACTTT. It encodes CAWIQAGRSHSPLHF.

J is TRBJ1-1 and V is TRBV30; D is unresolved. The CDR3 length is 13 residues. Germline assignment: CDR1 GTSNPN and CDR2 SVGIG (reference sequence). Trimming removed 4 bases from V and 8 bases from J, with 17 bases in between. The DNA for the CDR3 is TGTGCCTGGAACGGGGTTTGGTCGTTGGAAGCTTTCTTT. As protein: CAWNGVWSLEAFF. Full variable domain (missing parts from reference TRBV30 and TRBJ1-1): SQTIHQWPATLVQPVGSPLSLECTVEGTSNPNLYWYRQAAGRGLQLLFYSVGIGQISSEVPQNLSASRPQDRQFILSSKKLLLSDSGFYLCAWNGVWSLEAFFGQGTRLTVV.

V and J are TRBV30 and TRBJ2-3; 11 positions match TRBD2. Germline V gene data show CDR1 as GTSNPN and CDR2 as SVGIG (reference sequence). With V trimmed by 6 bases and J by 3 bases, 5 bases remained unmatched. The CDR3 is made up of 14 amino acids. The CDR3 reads CACSSGGLTDTQYF. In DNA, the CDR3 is TGTGCCTGTTCTAGCGGGGGGTTAACAGATACGCAGTATTTT.

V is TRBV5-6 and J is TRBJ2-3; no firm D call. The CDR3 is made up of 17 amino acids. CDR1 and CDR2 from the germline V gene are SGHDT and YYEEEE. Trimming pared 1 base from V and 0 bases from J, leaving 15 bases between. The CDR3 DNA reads TGTGCCAGCAGCTTGCAATTCCTAGATTTTAGCACAGATACGCAGTATTTT. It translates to CASSLQFLDFSTDTQYF.

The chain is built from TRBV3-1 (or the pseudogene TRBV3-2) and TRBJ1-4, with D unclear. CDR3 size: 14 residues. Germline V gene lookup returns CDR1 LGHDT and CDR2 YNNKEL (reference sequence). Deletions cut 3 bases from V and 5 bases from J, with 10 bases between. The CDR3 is CASSHDQRNEKLFF. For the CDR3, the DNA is TGTGCCAGCAGCCACGATCAGAGGAATGAAAAACTGTTTTTT.

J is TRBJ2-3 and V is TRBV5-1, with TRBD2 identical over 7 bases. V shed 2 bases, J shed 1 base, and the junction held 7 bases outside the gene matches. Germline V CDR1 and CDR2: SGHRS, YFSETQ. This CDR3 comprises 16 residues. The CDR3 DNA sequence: TGCGCCAGCAGCTTTCGGTTAAGCGGGGGCACAGATACGCAGTATTTT. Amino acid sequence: CASSFRLSGGTDTQYF.